This is a list of T cell receptor beta chains from one sample in a study of T cell changes during pregnancy in multiple sclerosis. Only in-frame clones appear in the TCRdb table, and some are missing; sequencing was by immunoSEQ multiplex PCR. The sample carries tens of thousands of clones, 92% recorded once. The sequenced sample was peripheral blood, obtained in the first trimester of pregnancy. Receptors originate from a female donor with multiple sclerosis, enrolled in a pregnancy study. CDR3s include the opening cysteine and the closing phenylalanine or tryptophan. The D gene is left open where the match is weak. Clone size is not always given. Where it is, it says once, few, many or a class for expanded clones.

v_gene: TRBV15
abundance: .
d_gene: .
j_gene: TRBJ1-3
CDR3aa: CATSRELPNRPGSLSGNTIYF
CDR3nt: TGTGCCACCAGCAGGGAATTACCAAATAGACCAGGCTCTCTCTCTGGAAACACCATATATTTT

v_gene: TRBV28
abundance: .
d_gene: .
j_gene: TRBJ2-3
CDR3aa: CASSLGGSSDTQYF
CDR3nt: TGTGCCAGCAGTTTAGGAGGTAGTTCAGATACGCAGTATTTT

v_gene: TRBV30
abundance: .
d_gene: TRBD1
j_gene: TRBJ2-7
CDR3aa: CAWSGTGAQQYF
CDR3nt: TGTGCCTGGAGCGGGACAGGGGCCCAGCAGTACTTC

v_gene: TRBV2
abundance: .
d_gene: TRBD2
j_gene: TRBJ2-5
CDR3aa: CASSLAGAGETQYF
CDR3nt: TGTGCCAGCAGTTTAGCGGGAGCGGGAGAGACCCAGTACTTC

v_gene: TRBV6-6
abundance: once
d_gene: TRBD1
j_gene: TRBJ1-2
CDR3aa: CASNDGGQGLRDGYTF
CDR3nt: TGTGCCAGCAATGACGGTGGACAGGGTCTTCGTGATGGCTACACCTTC

v_gene: TRBV6-6
abundance: .
d_gene: .
j_gene: TRBJ1-1
CDR3aa: CASSPPGQRNTEAFF
CDR3nt: TGTGCCAGCAGTCCCCCCGGACAGAGAAACACTGAAGCTTTCTTT

v_gene: TRBV6-1
abundance: .
d_gene: TRBD2
j_gene: TRBJ2-1
CDR3aa: CASSASGGSYNEQFF
CDR3nt: TGTGCCAGCAGTGCTAGCGGGGGCTCCTACAATGAGCAGTTCTTC

v_gene: TRBV6-1
abundance: .
d_gene: TRBD1
j_gene: TRBJ2-1
CDR3aa: CASSVSRGRNEQFF
CDR3nt: TGTGCCAGCAGTGTATCCAGGGGGCGGAATGAGCAGTTCTTC

v_gene: TRBV4-1
abundance: once
d_gene: .
j_gene: TRBJ1-1
CDR3aa: CASSFQRRAFF
CDR3nt: TGCGCCAGCAGCTTCCAGAGGAGGGCTTTCTTT

v_gene: TRBV27
abundance: few
d_gene: .
j_gene: TRBJ2-1
CDR3aa: CASSFGGKVNEQFF
CDR3nt: TGTGCCAGCAGTTTTGGCGGCAAAGTCAATGAGCAGTTCTTC

v_gene: TRBV6-5
abundance: .
d_gene: TRBD1
j_gene: TRBJ1-1
CDR3aa: CASSYGQGLNTEAFF
CDR3nt: TGTGCCAGCAGTTATGGACAGGGGCTGAACACTGAAGCTTTCTTT

v_gene: TRBV14
abundance: .
d_gene: .
j_gene: TRBJ2-7
CDR3aa: CASSPRGVRYEQYF
CDR3nt: TGTGCCAGCAGCCCCAGGGGAGTTCGGTACGAGCAGTACTTC

v_gene: TRBV9
abundance: .
d_gene: .
j_gene: TRBJ2-2
CDR3aa: CASSSVGGELFF
CDR3nt: TGTGCCAGCAGCTCGGTTGGCGGGGAGCTGTTTTTT

v_gene: TRBV7-9
abundance: .
d_gene: TRBD2
j_gene: TRBJ2-3
CDR3aa: CASSPGGIPTDTQYF
CDR3nt: TGTGCCAGCAGCCCCGGGGGGATCCCCACAGATACGCAGTATTTT

v_gene: TRBV7-2
abundance: .
d_gene: TRBD1
j_gene: TRBJ1-2
CDR3aa: CARGFSRDRVYHYGYTF
CDR3nt: TGTGCCAGGGGTTTTTCAAGGGACAGGGTATATCACTATGGCTACACCTTC

v_gene: TRBV5-5
abundance: .
d_gene: TRBD1
j_gene: TRBJ2-3
CDR3aa: CASSGQGVVDTQYF
CDR3nt: TGTGCCAGCAGTGGACAGGGAGTGGTGGATACGCAGTATTTT

v_gene: TRBV5-1
abundance: once
d_gene: .
j_gene: TRBJ2-7
CDR3aa: CASSDPGGQQYF
CDR3nt: TGCGCCAGCAGCGATCCAGGGGGGCAGCAGTACTTC

v_gene: TRBV6-5
abundance: .
d_gene: .
j_gene: TRBJ1-2
CDR3aa: CASRRLTGGYTF
CDR3nt: TGTGCCAGCAGACGCCTCACGGGTGGCTACACCTTC

v_gene: TRBV5-1
abundance: .
d_gene: TRBD2
j_gene: TRBJ2-5
CDR3aa: CASSVGGVGETQYF
CDR3nt: TGCGCCAGCAGCGTCGGGGGGGTCGGAGAGACCCAGTACTTC

v_gene: TRBV5-1
abundance: once
d_gene: .
j_gene: TRBJ2-5
CDR3aa: CASSLDSQETQYF
CDR3nt: TGCGCCAGCAGCCTGGACAGCCAAGAGACCCAGTACTTC

v_gene: TRBV27
abundance: once
d_gene: TRBD1
j_gene: TRBJ1-2
CDR3aa: CASSPGTGDGYTF
CDR3nt: TGTGCCAGCAGCCCAGGGACAGGCGATGGCTACACCTTC

v_gene: TRBV14
abundance: .
d_gene: .
j_gene: TRBJ2-7
CDR3aa: CASSPLQGSYEQYF
CDR3nt: TGTGCCAGCAGCCCATTGCAGGGATCCTACGAGCAGTACTTC

v_gene: TRBV5-6
abundance: .
d_gene: TRBD2
j_gene: TRBJ2-3
CDR3aa: CASSWLGLAGAGWGDTQYF
CDR3nt: TGTGCCAGCAGCTGGCTGGGACTAGCGGGAGCCGGTTGGGGAGATACGCAGTATTTT

v_gene: TRBV11-2
abundance: .
d_gene: .
j_gene: TRBJ2-7
CDR3aa: CASSLPQGKQYF
CDR3nt: TGTGCCAGCAGCTTACCCCAGGGAAAGCAGTACTTC

v_gene: TRBV7-9
abundance: .
d_gene: .
j_gene: TRBJ1-5
CDR3aa: CASSFEGDSNQPQHF
CDR3nt: TGTGCCAGCAGCTTCGAGGGGGATAGCAATCAGCCCCAGCATTTT